Following are 30 T cell receptor beta chains from one sample sequenced in a study of blood T cells in healthy people across ages. Alongside a J-beta primer mix, a sample-barcoded 5' primer served in a second PCR lasting about 6 to 12 cycles. TCRdb processed the 5' RACE reads anew with MiXCR; each CDR3 protein has one entry. Of roughly 800,000 distinct CDR3 sequences in the sample, roughly 60% were seen once. The specimen was blood. The receptors come from a man aged 25-45 years in good health.

DNA for the CDR3: TGCAGCGTTGAAGGAATTTTGCAGGCGGATACGCAGTATTTT. It is translated as CSVEGILQADTQYF. This chain joins TRBV29-1 and TRBJ2-3; no reliable D call. Germline values: CDR1 SQVTM, CDR2 ANQGSEA. CDR3 length: 14 amino acids. Trimming shortened V by 1 base and J by 6 bases, and 14 bases separated the two germline ends.

The V gene is TRBV5-1, the J gene TRBJ1-1; unclear D gene. The CDR3 loop spans 15 amino acids. The germline V gene encodes CDR1 SGHRS and CDR2 YFSETQ. V was cut by 3 bases and J by 0 bases, with 12 bases left in between. This CDR3 is CASSSRTGMNTEAFF. As DNA, the CDR3 is TGCGCCAGCAGCTCAAGGACGGGAATGAACACTGAAGCTTTCTTT.

This clonotype was counted a few times. This sequence joins TRBV12-3 or TRBV12-4 and TRBJ2-5, with 8 bases identical to TRBD1. V lost 4 bases and J lost 5; bases outside the gene matches: 6. The CDR3 spans 14 residues. CDR3 sequence: CASSYRTGRETQYF. CDR3 nucleotides: TGTGCCAGCAGTTACCGGACAGGGCGGGAGACCCAGTACTTC.

The chain links TRBV20-1 to TRBJ2-7, with D possibly called TRBD1 or TRBD2 (5 bases each). Germline-derived CDR1 and CDR2 are DFQATT and SNEGSKA (reference sequence). Between the trimmed V and J ends, which lost 6 bases and 2 bases, there was a span of 17 bases. CDR3 length: 14 amino acids. The CDR3 sequence is CSAFRPGPPYEQYF. The CDR3 DNA is TGCAGTGCCTTTCGCCCGGGACCCCCCTACGAGCAGTACTTC.

The chain employs TRBV7-9 and TRBJ1-2; TRBD1 might be the D (6 bases). The length of the CDR3 is 14 residues. Germline V CDR1 and CDR2: SEHNR, FQNEAQ (reference sequence). V lost 3 bases, J lost 5 bases, and 13 bases lay in between. DNA of the CDR3: TGTGCCAGCAGCTTCGCGGGGGGCGATTATGGCTACACCTTC. Its protein is CASSFAGGDYGYTF. The full variable domain, completed using reference TRBV7-9 and TRBJ1-2, is DTGVSQNPRHKITKRGQNVTFRCDPISEHNRLYWYRQTLGQGPEFLTYFQNEAQLEKSRLLSDRFSAERPKGSFSTLEIQRTEQGDSAMYLCASSFAGGDYGYTFGSGTRLTVV.

The gene calls are TRBV12-3 or TRBV12-4 and TRBJ1-1; possible D gene TRBD1, 5 bases. The CDR3 length is 14 residues. Trimming removed 4 bases at V and 11 bases at J, with 20 bases between. The CDR3 loop reads CASSWGYEVGVAFF. The CDR3 DNA follows: TGTGCCAGCAGTTGGGGGTACGAGGTAGGAGTCGCTTTCTTT.

The rearrangement uses TRBV6-6 and TRBJ2-7; the match to TRBD1 covers 9 bases. The CDR3 sequence is 16 residues long. The germline CDR1 and CDR2 sequences are MNHNY and SVGAGI (reference sequence). Trimming took 0 bases from V and 0 from J; bases not matched to a gene: 3. The CDR3 is CASSYSKTGGSYEQYF. CDR3 sequence (DNA): TGTGCCAGCAGTTACTCGAAGACAGGGGGCTCCTACGAGCAGTACTTC.

V is TRBV7-6 and J is TRBJ2-7; D not resolved. Germline CDR1 reads SGHVS; CDR2 reads FNYEAQ. This CDR3 contains 13 residues. The V end was cut by 4 bases, the J end by 5 bases, with 12 bases between. CDR3 nucleotide sequence: TGTGCCAGCAGCTCAACGGACGTCAACGAGCAGTACTTC. It is translated as CASSSTDVNEQYF.

V gene TRBV11-3 combines with J gene TRBJ2-5; 9 nucleotides line up with TRBD1. There are 19 residues in the CDR3. Germline CDR1 and CDR2: SGHNT and YENEEA. The V and J ends lost 5 bases and 5 bases, in that order; junction bases with no gene match: 21. CDR3 nucleotides: TGTGCCAGCAGCACAACCATTTCCCCGGGACAGGGTTATGAGGAGACCCAGTACTTC. This translates into CASSTTISPGQGYEETQYF.

This sequence joins TRBV3-1 and TRBJ2-3; D perhaps matches TRBD2 (5 bases). The CDR3 runs 19 residues. Trimming left V 2 bases short and J 0 bases short, with 21 bases between. The germline CDR1 and CDR2 sequences are LGHDT and YNNKEL (reference sequence). CDR3 nucleotide sequence: TGTGCCAGCAGCCAACATCTTACCGCCGGGAAAACTAGCACAGATACGCAGTATTTT. Its protein product is CASSQHLTAGKTSTDTQYF.

The chain combines TRBV6-2 or TRBV6-3 with TRBJ2-7; 10 bases align to TRBD2. This CDR3 region has 14 residues. The V gene end was trimmed by 2 bases and the J gene end by 7 bases; junction bases not matched to a gene: 5. Per the germline V gene, CDR1 is MNHEY and CDR2 is SVGEGT. The DNA for the CDR3 is TGTGCCAGCAGTTACGGACTAGCGGCCTGGGAGCAGTACTTC. It codes for CASSYGLAAWEQYF.

The gene calls are TRBV5-1 and TRBJ2-3; D is perhaps TRBD1 (5 bases). The length of the CDR3 is 15 residues. Trimming pared 0 bases from V and 3 bases from J, leaving 11 bases between. Germline V gives CDR1 SGHRS, CDR2 YFSETQ. In DNA, the CDR3 is TGCGCCAGCAGCTTGGAATGGGGCGGAACAGATACGCAGTATTTT. Translating gives CASSLEWGGTDTQYF.

This clonotype showed up just a few times. The chain is built from TRBV7-2 and TRBJ2-3; D unclear. This CDR3 region has 15 residues. Germline loops: CDR1 SGHTA, CDR2 FQGNSA. Deletions cut 0 bases from V and 2 bases from J, with 9 bases between. CDR3 sequence (DNA): TGTGCCAGCAGCTTAGCCGTGGGATACACAGATACGCAGTATTTT. As protein: CASSLAVGYTDTQYF. The variable domain in full, with the rest retrieved from reference TRBV7-2 and TRBJ2-3, is GAGVSQSPSNKVTEKGKDVELRCDPISGHTALYWYRQSLGQGLEFLIYFQGNSAPDKSGLPSDRFSAERTGGSVSTLTIQRTQQEDSAVYLCASSLAVGYTDTQYFGPGTRLTVL.

The chain combines TRBV7-6 with TRBJ2-6; 9 bases are a match to TRBD1. In germline, CDR1 is SGHVS, CDR2 FNYEAQ. With 1 base clipped from V and 3 bases from J, the junction kept 7 bases outside the gene matches. The CDR3 covers 18 residues. Here the CDR3 reads CASSLVRTGVGGANVLTF. CDR3 in DNA: TGTGCCAGCAGCTTAGTTCGGACAGGGGTCGGTGGGGCCAACGTCCTGACTTTC.

The chain is built from TRBV6-5 and TRBJ2-5; D call uncertain. The J call is doubtful: the DNA matches TRBJ2-7 better. Germline V gives CDR1 MNHEY, CDR2 SVGAGI. The CDR3 runs 14 residues. CDR3 sequence (DNA): TGTGCCAGCAGTTACGAAACCGACCCCTACGAGCAGTACTTC. Amino acid sequence: CASSYETDPYEQYF.

The chain links TRBV7-9 to TRBJ1-2, with D possibly TRBD1 on 6 matching bases. The V end was cut by 7 bases, the J end by 4 bases, with 16 bases between. CDR1 and CDR2 (germline): SEHNR, FQNEAQ (reference sequence). CDR3 size: 14 residues. The CDR3, as DNA: TGTGCCAGCACCCAGTGGAGGGGGGCCTATGGCTACACCTTC. It encodes CASTQWRGAYGYTF.

This clonotype has a handful of counts. The chain carries TRBV28 and TRBJ1-2; TRBD1 is a possible D gene (6 bases). Germline-derived CDR1 and CDR2 are MDHEN and SYDVKM. V was trimmed by 6 bases and J by 2 bases, leaving 10 bases between them. This CDR3 comprises 13 residues. The CDR3 DNA is TGTGCCAGCAGGACCCAGGGGAACTATGGCTACACCTTC. Translation gives CASRTQGNYGYTF.

The V and J genes are TRBV4-2 and TRBJ2-7; tentatively, D is TRBD1 or TRBD2 (6 bases each). V was clipped by 0 bases and J by 7 bases, with 13 bases between them. Germline values: CDR1 LGHNA, CDR2 YNFKEQ. The CDR3 runs 14 residues. This CDR3 reads CASSQEWGAGEQYF. The CDR3 coding sequence is TGTGCCAGCAGCCAAGAGTGGGGGGCGGGTGAGCAGTACTTC.

The chain links TRBV5-1 to TRBJ2-7; 8 nucleotides match TRBD2. The CDR3 totals 15 residues. The germline CDR1 and CDR2 sequences are SGHRS and YFSETQ. The V gene end was trimmed by 4 bases and the J gene end by 2 bases; junction bases not matched to a gene: 8. CDR3 sequence reads: CASSPGSGDPYEQYF. DNA of the CDR3: TGCGCCAGCAGCCCAGGTAGCGGGGACCCCTACGAGCAGTACTTC.

The chain carries TRBV6-2 or TRBV6-3 and TRBJ2-1; perhaps TRBD1 as D (5 bases). From germline, CDR1 is MNHEY and CDR2 SVGEGT. V lost 0 bases to trimming and J lost 10 bases, with 13 bases between them. This CDR3 region has 14 residues. The CDR3 protein is CASSYSPRRGEQFF. The CDR3 coding sequence is TGTGCCAGCAGTTACTCACCCCGTAGGGGCGAGCAGTTCTTC.

V gene TRBV20-1 combines with J gene TRBJ2-5; a weak D match, TRBD2 (5 bases). V shed 6 bases and J shed 4 bases, with 15 bases lying between them. This CDR3 contains 13 residues. Germline-derived CDR1 and CDR2 are DFQATT and SNEGSKA (reference sequence). CDR3 region: CSAHRGVGETQYF. Written as DNA, the CDR3 is TGCAGTGCCCACCGGGGAGTTGGAGAGACCCAGTACTTC.

This clonotype has more than one count but fewer than ten. The chain carries TRBV4-2 and TRBJ2-7; 8 positions agree with TRBD2. Germline lookup yields CDR1 LGHNA and CDR2 YNFKEQ. CDR3 size: 17 residues. The V segment lost 4 bases and the J segment 0 bases; nucleotides outside the gene matches: 11. For the CDR3, the DNA is TGTGCCAGCAGCCCATCGGCACTAGCGGAGATCTCCTACGAGCAGTACTTC. Translating it yields CASSPSALAEISYEQYF.

The chain links TRBV9 to TRBJ1-5; 9 bases are shared with TRBD1. V lost 3 bases to trimming and J lost 5 bases; unmatched junction nucleotides: 6. Germline V lookup: CDR1 SGDLS, CDR2 YYNGEE. There are 15 residues in the CDR3. CDR3 amino acids: CASSATGTGHQPQHF. The CDR3 coding sequence is TGTGCCAGCAGCGCTACCGGGACAGGGCATCAGCCCCAGCATTTT.

V usage is TRBV10-3 and J usage is TRBJ2-3, with 8 bases that match TRBD2. The CDR3 length is 12 residues. Germline V gene sequence: CDR1 ENHRY, CDR2 SYGVKD. V shed 8 bases and J 8 bases; nucleotides not matched to a gene: 6. The CDR3 DNA reads as TGTGCCATCCGTCCGGGAGGGGGTACGCAGTATTTT. Its translation: CAIRPGGGTQYF.

As to this clonotype: The junction departs from germline at one end; a sequencing error may be responsible. This chain joins TRBV7-2 and TRBJ1-2; a possible D gene is TRBD1 (5 bases). This CDR3 region has 13 residues. The V gene's germline CDR1 is SGHTA and CDR2 FQGNSA. Here the CDR3 DNA reads TGTGCCAGCAGTCCAGGGTTAGGGTATGGCTTCACCTTC. It encodes CASSPGLGYGFTF. Full variable domain (rest looked up from reference TRBV7-2 and TRBJ1-2): GAGVSQSPSNKVTEKGKDVELRCDPISGHTALYWYRQSLGQGLEFLIYFQGNSAPDKSGLPSDRFSAERTGGSVSTLTIQRTQQEDSAVYLCASSPGLGYGFTFGSGTRLTVV.

The chain carries TRBV5-8 and TRBJ1-5, with TRBD1 identical over 7 bases. Germline V lookup: CDR1 SGHTS, CDR2 YDEGEE. The trim removed 3 bases at V and 5 bases at J, leaving 11 bases unmatched. This CDR3 comprises 16 residues. As DNA, the CDR3 is TGTGCCAGCAGCTCCCGGGTAGGGGGCGGTGATCAGCCCCAGCATTTT. Its protein is CASSSRVGGGDQPQHF.

V usage is TRBV4-1 and J usage is TRBJ2-1; D is uncertain. The V gene lost 1 base and the J gene lost 0 bases, with 16 bases spanning the gap. This CDR3 has 18 residues. Germline-derived CDR1 and CDR2 are MGHRA and YSYEKL. CDR3 bases: TGCGCCAGCAGCCAAGGATCGGGCAGAATGAGCTCCTACAATGAGCAGTTCTTC. Protein: CASSQGSGRMSSYNEQFF.

This chain uses TRBV29-1 with TRBJ1-2, with D maybe TRBD1 (6 bases). Trimming left V 6 bases short and J 4 bases short, with 12 bases between. From germline, CDR1 is SQVTM and CDR2 ANQGSEA. The CDR3 has 12 amino acids. CDR3 residues: CSVPADSYGYTF. CDR3 DNA sequence: TGCAGCGTCCCAGCGGACAGCTATGGCTACACCTTC.

This clonotype appeared a few times. This chain joins TRBV20-1 and TRBJ2-5; D might be TRBD1 (6 bases). Germline V lookup: CDR1 DFQATT, CDR2 SNEGSKA (reference sequence). This CDR3 spans 13 amino acids. V dropped 7 bases and J dropped 5 bases, with 17 bases sitting between them. CDR3 nucleotide sequence: TGCAGTGGGAGCTGGGGGCTATGGGAGACCCAGTACTTC. It yields the protein CSGSWGLWETQYF.

This clonotype was counted between two and nine times. CDR3 in amino acids: CASTKSGTGTYNEQFF. The CDR3 DNA is TGTGCCAGCACGAAAAGCGGGACAGGAACATACAATGAGCAGTTCTTC. The gene calls are TRBV27 and TRBJ2-1, with a possible D match to TRBD1 (8 bases). The germline V and J ends were trimmed by 7 bases and 4 bases, with 20 bases remaining between them. CDR3 length equals 16 residues. Germline CDR1 is MNHEY and CDR2 is SMNVEV (reference sequence).